The 17 T cell receptor beta chains reported below all come from one sample, sequenced in a study of T cell changes during pregnancy in multiple sclerosis. Here immunoSEQ multiplex PCR was the method, and the copy in TCRdb shows in-frame clones only, minus some. The table records tens of thousands of clones, about 90% of them present only once. Sample: CD4+ T cells from peripheral blood mononuclear cells, taken in the second trimester of pregnancy. The receptors originated from a female donor with multiple sclerosis, enrolled in a pregnancy study.

The chain is built from TRBV2 and TRBJ2-5; D perhaps matches TRBD2 (5 bases). Germline lookup yields CDR1 SNHLY and CDR2 FYNNEI. This CDR3 spans 11 amino acids. V lost 10 bases and J lost 1, with 7 bases in between. The CDR3 is CATSGQETQYF. As DNA, the CDR3 is TGTGCCACGAGCGGCCAAGAGACCCAGTACTTC.

This rearrangement joins TRBV5-4 to TRBJ1-1; D may be TRBD1 (6 bases). Trimming removed 5 bases from V and 4 bases from J, with 15 bases in between. The germline gives CDR1 SGHNT, CDR2 YYREEE (reference sequence). The CDR3 is made up of 14 amino acids. CDR3 DNA: TGTGCCAGCAGTTATTTAACAGGGCCCACTGAAGCTTTCTTT. Translated, it gives CASSYLTGPTEAFF.

J is TRBJ1-3 and V is TRBV9; D call uncertain. This CDR3 comprises 17 residues. Trimming removed 4 bases at V and 0 bases at J, with 17 bases between. Germline loops: CDR1 SGDLS, CDR2 YYNGEE. CDR3 sequence (DNA): TGTGCCAGCAGCCCCGGACTGTTTGAGAGCTCTGGAAACACCATATATTTT. Translated, it gives CASSPGLFESSGNTIYF.

The chain links TRBV10-2 to TRBJ1-5, with D possibly being TRBD1 (6 bases). The CDR3 loop spans 15 amino acids. V was shortened by 7 bases and J by 7 bases, with 20 bases between the two germline ends. CDR1 and CDR2 from the germline V gene are WSHSY and SAAADI. The CDR3 DNA reads as TGCGCCAGCACCTCTCCCGACAGGCTCGGGCAGCCCCAGCATTTT. Translating it yields CASTSPDRLGQPQHF.

This clone was observed a handful of times. V usage is TRBV19 and J usage is TRBJ1-1, with a weak D call TRBD1 (6 bases). V was pared by 3 bases and J by 1 base, with 12 bases between. The germline V gene encodes CDR1 LNHDA and CDR2 SQIVND (reference sequence). This CDR3 has 15 amino acids. CDR3 DNA sequence: TGTGCCAGTAGTATCCAGGGGCCGGGGAACACTGAAGCTTTCTTT. This sequence encodes CASSIQGPGNTEAFF.

The chain recombines TRBV27 with TRBJ1-2, with TRBD1 matching 11 bases. V lost 0 bases, J lost 8 bases, and 5 bases stayed unmatched. The CDR3 is 15 residues long. Looked up from germline, CDR1 is MNHEY and CDR2 is SMNVEV (reference sequence). The CDR3 region is CASSLSKWDRGGYTF. The CDR3 DNA follows: TGTGCCAGCAGTTTATCGAAATGGGACAGGGGGGGCTACACCTTC.

The chain joins TRBV6-6 to TRBJ1-1, with 12 positions matching TRBD1. The CDR3 consists of 14 residues. Germline trimming cut 5 bases from V and 10 bases from J; bases unmatched to any gene: 8. Germline V gene lookup returns CDR1 MNHNY and CDR2 SVGAGI (reference sequence). CDR3: CASSLGQGARGAFF. In DNA form, the CDR3 reads TGTGCCAGCAGTCTGGGACAGGGGGCCCGGGGAGCTTTCTTT.

This clone was seen just once. The chain has TRBV29-1 and TRBJ2-7; D possibly corresponds to TRBD2 (7 bases). CDR1 is SQVTM and CDR2 is ANQGSEA in the germline V gene. V lost 5 bases and J lost 6, with 14 bases in between. This CDR3 region has 12 residues. Here the CDR3 reads CSVRGGRGEQYF. The CDR3 bases are TGCAGCGTTAGGGGGGGTAGGGGCGAGCAGTACTTC.

The rearrangement joins TRBV4-1 to TRBJ2-2; 8 bases map to TRBD1. Germline-derived CDR1 and CDR2 are MGHRA and YSYEKL. This CDR3 contains 18 residues. V gave up 4 bases and J gave up 2 bases; unmatched junction bases: 12. CDR3: CASSRLYRQGINTGELFF. The CDR3, as DNA: TGCGCCAGCAGCCGGCTATACCGACAGGGGATTAACACCGGGGAGCTGTTTTTT.

The gene calls are TRBV7-2 and TRBJ2-3, with TRBD1 identical over 11 bases. Germline-derived CDR1 and CDR2 are SGHTA and FQGNSA. With 1 base clipped from V and 6 bases from J, the junction kept 0 bases outside the gene matches. This CDR3 is 14 amino acids long. The CDR3 reads CASSLGDRGDTQYF. The CDR3 DNA sequence: TGTGCCAGCAGCTTAGGGGACAGGGGGGATACGCAGTATTTT.

CDR3 residues: CASSIGDRGETQYF. CDR3 DNA sequence: TGTGCCAGTAGTATAGGGGACAGGGGTGAGACCCAGTACTTC. The V call is TRBV19, the J call TRBJ2-5; the match to TRBD1 covers 10 bases. After removal of 1 base from V and 5 bases from J, the junction contained 1 base not matched to a gene. Germline V gives CDR1 LNHDA, CDR2 SQIVND (reference sequence). The CDR3 length is 14 residues.

With regard to this clone: Other DNA sequences of this sample code for an identical CDR3. This chain connects TRBV6-1 to TRBJ2-7; D not certain. In germline, CDR1 is MNHNS, CDR2 SASEGT. This CDR3 has 14 amino acids. Between the trimmed V and J ends, which lost 4 bases and 0 bases, there was a span of 10 bases. The CDR3 nucleotides are TGTGCCAGCAGTGGAACGCGAAACTCCTACGAGCAGTACTTC. As protein: CASSGTRNSYEQYF.

This chain joins TRBV10-3 and TRBJ2-5, with TRBD1 identical over 10 bases. The CDR3 is 15 amino acids. The V and J ends lost 2 bases and 3 bases, in that order; junction bases with no gene match: 3. Germline V lookup: CDR1 ENHRY, CDR2 SYGVKD. CDR3 coding DNA: TGTGCCATCAGTGAGCCGGACAGGGGGAAAGAGACCCAGTACTTC. This translates into CAISEPDRGKETQYF.

The chain has TRBV28 and TRBJ2-7, with unresolved D. CDR3 length: 11 amino acids. Germline assignment: CDR1 MDHEN and CDR2 SYDVKM. V was cut by 2 bases and J by 4 bases, with 3 bases left in between. Here the CDR3 DNA reads TGTGCCAGCAGTTTACGTTACGAGCAGTACTTC. Its protein product is CASSLRYEQYF.

DNA of the CDR3: TGCGCCAGCAGTTCTACTAGCGGCTCCTACAATGAGCAGTTCTTC. Translation gives CASSSTSGSYNEQFF. The gene calls are TRBV10-2 and TRBJ2-1; 8 bases agree with TRBD2. This CDR3 has 15 amino acids. The germline V gene encodes CDR1 WSHSY and CDR2 SAAADI. The junction had 3 bases not matched to a gene; V was cut back by 5 bases and J by 0 bases.

This chain connects TRBV19 to TRBJ2-3, with TRBD2 identical over 7 bases. Trimming removed 8 bases from V and 3 bases from J; junction bases left unmatched: 11. CDR3 length: 15 amino acids. Germline-derived CDR1 and CDR2 are LNHDA and SQIVND (reference sequence). The CDR3 sequence: CASGSGGGSTDTQYF. The CDR3 bases are TGTGCCAGTGGCTCGGGTGGCGGGAGTACAGATACGCAGTATTTT.

The chain carries TRBV7-2 and TRBJ2-1; D is perhaps TRBD2 (6 bases). The length of the CDR3 is 16 residues. CDR1 is SGHTA, CDR2 FQGNSA, per germline. The V end was cut by 6 bases, the J end by 2 bases, with 17 bases between. The CDR3 coding sequence is TGTGCCAGCAGTCGGGAGCAGGGCCGCGCCTACAATGAGCAGTTCTTC. This codes for CASSREQGRAYNEQFF. Combining the CDR3 with reference TRBV7-2 and TRBJ2-1 gives the whole variable domain GAGVSQSPSNKVTEKGKDVELRCDPISGHTALYWYRQSLGQGLEFLIYFQGNSAPDKSGLPSDRFSAERTGGSVSTLTIQRTQQEDSAVYLCASSREQGRAYNEQFFGPGTRLTVL.